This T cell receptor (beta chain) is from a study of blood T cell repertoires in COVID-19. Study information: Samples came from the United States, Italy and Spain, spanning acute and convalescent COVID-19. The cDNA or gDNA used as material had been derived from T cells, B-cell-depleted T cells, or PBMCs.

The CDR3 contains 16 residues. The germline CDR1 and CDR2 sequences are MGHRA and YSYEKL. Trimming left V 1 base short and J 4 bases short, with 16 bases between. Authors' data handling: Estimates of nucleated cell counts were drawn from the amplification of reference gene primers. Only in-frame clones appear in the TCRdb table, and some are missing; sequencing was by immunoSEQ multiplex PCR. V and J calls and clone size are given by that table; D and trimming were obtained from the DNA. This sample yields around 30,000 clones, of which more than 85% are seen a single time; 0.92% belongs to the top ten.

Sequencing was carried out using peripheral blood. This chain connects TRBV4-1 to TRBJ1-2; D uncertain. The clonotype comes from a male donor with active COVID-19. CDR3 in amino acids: CASSQVGQFSSYGYTF. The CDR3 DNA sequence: TGCGCCAGCAGCCAAGTTGGGCAGTTCAGTTCCTATGGCTACACCTTC.